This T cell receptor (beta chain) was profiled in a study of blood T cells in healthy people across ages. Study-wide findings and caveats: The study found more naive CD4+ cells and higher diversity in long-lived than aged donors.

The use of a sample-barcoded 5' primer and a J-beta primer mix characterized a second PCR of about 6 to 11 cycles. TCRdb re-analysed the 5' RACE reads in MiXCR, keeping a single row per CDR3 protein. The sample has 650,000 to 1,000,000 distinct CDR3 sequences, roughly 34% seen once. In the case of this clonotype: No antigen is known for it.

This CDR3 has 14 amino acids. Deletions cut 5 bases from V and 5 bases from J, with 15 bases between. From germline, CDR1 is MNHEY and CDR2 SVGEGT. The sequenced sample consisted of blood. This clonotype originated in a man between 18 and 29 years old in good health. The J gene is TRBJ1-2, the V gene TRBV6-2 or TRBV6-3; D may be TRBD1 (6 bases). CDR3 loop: CASSTGIRSYGYTF. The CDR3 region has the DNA TGTGCCAGCAGTACAGGGATTCGGTCTTATGGCTACACCTTC.